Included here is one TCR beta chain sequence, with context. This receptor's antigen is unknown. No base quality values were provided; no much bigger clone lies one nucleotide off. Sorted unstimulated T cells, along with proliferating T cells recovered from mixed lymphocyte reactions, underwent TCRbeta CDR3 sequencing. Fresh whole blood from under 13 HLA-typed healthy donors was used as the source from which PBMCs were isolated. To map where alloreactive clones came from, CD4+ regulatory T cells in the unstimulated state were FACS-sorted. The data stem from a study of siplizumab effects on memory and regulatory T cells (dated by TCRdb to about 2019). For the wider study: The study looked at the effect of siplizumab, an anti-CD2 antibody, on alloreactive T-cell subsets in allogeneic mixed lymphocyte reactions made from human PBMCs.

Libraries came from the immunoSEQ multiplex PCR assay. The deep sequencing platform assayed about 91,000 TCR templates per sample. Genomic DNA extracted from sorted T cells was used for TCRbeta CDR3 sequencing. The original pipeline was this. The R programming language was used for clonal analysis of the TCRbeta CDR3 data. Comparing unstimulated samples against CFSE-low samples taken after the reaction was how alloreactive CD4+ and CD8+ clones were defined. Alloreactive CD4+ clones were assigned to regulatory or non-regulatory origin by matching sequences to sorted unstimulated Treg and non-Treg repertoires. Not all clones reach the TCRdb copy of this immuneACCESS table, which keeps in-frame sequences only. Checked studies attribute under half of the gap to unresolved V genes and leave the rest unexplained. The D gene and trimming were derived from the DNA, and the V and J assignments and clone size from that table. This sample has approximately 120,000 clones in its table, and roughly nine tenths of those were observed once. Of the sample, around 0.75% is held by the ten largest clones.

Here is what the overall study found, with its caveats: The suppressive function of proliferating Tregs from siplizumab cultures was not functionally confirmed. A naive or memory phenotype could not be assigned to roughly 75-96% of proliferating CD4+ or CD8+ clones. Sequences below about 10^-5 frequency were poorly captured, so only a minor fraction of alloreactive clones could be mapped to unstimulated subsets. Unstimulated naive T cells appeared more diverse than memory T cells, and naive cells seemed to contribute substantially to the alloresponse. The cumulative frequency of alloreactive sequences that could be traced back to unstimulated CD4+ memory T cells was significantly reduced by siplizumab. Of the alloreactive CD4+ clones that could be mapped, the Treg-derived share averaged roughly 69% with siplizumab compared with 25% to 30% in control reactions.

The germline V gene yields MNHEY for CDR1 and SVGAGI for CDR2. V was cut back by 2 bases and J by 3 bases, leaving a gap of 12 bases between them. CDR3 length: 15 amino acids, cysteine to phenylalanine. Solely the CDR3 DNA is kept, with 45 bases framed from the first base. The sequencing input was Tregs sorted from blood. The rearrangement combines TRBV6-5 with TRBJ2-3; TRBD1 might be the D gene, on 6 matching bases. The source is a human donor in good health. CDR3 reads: CASSYSLGGTDTQYF. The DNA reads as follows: TGTGCCAGCAGTTACAGCTTAGGGGGTACAGATACGCAGTATTTT.